The entry below describes one T cell receptor (beta chain). The sample is drawn from a study of response to subunit inactivated influenza vaccine. The CDR3 totals 14 residues. V dropped 6 bases and J dropped 7 bases, with 18 bases sitting between them. TCRdb analysed the RT-PCR reads with MiXCR anew, one entry per CDR3 protein. The sample consists of hundreds of thousands of distinct CDR3 sequences, about 11% of them appearing once. Another study also made use of these data, one on T cells expressing NK-cell markers. As that report states: The authors generated TCR beta cDNA through 5'RACE template switching with UMIs.

The sample consisted of PBMCs from blood, taken on the day of vaccination. The source is a man in his fifties or sixties who received an inactivated influenza vaccine. The V gene is TRBV12-3 or TRBV12-4, the J gene TRBJ1-2; D is perhaps TRBD1 (6 bases). Written as DNA, the CDR3 is TGTGCCAGCAGACCGGACAGTCCTAGATCTGGCTACACCTTC. Translated, it gives CASRPDSPRSGYTF.